The clone carrying this T cell receptor (beta chain) was observed once. Antigen: not known. This entry is derived from a study of cytomegalovirus exposure and HLA in healthy donors. Findings and limits, study-wide: In vitro confirmation showed three CMV-associated chains to be CMV antigen specific. Investigators reported more than 150 TCR beta chains as tied to cytomegalovirus.

Assay: immunoSEQ multiplex PCR; the TCRdb copy retains only in-frame clones and omits some. This sample carries roughly 60,000 clones, around 94% of them seen once, and the ten largest clones take around 2%. This clonotype was sampled from a young man in good health and CMV-seronegative. The sample consisted of PBMCs.

The chain's CDR3 is CASSPILNTDTQYF. The CDR3 region has the DNA TGTGCCAGCTCACCGATTCTAAACACAGATACGCAGTATTTT. This rearrangement joins TRBV18 to TRBJ2-3, with D hard to call. In germline, CDR1 is KGHSH, CDR2 LQKENI. This CDR3 has 14 residues. The ends were cut back, 3 bases at V and 2 bases at J, with 9 bases in the middle.